These 27 T cell receptor beta chains originate from one sample sequenced in a study of T-cell reconstitution after alpha-beta-depleted transplantation in children. The library targeted TCRbeta and was prepared with unique molecular identifiers. TCRdb re-called the PCR reads through MiXCR, storing one row per CDR3 protein. The data contain approximately 650,000 distinct CDR3 sequences, over 10% of them seen just once; the ten biggest clones take up about 0.77%. The sample consisted of PBMCs, taken before TCRalphabeta/CD19-depleted stem cell transplant. The receptors originated from a girl aged 2 to 10 with congenital amegakaryocytic thrombocytopenia, due to receive a stem cell transplant.

This chain joins TRBV28 and TRBJ2-1; perhaps D is TRBD1 or TRBD2 (5 bases each). The CDR3 has 18 amino acids. The germline V gene has CDR1 MDHEN and CDR2 SYDVKM. V was pared by 3 bases and J by 3 bases, with 21 bases between. The CDR3 bases are TGTGCCAGCAGTTTGTGGGGACGCCAAAGGGCGGGCTACAATGAGCAGTTCTTC. Encoded protein: CASSLWGRQRAGYNEQFF.

This clonotype was seen a handful of times. This chain joins TRBV20-1 and TRBJ2-1, with D tentatively TRBD1 (5 bases). V lost 6 bases and J 5 bases, leaving 17 bases between the germline ends. CDR3 length equals 14 residues. Germline V gene data show CDR1 as DFQATT and CDR2 as SNEGSKA (reference sequence). CDR3 in amino acids: CSALGETQDNEQFF. CDR3 DNA sequence: TGCAGTGCCCTAGGGGAAACCCAGGACAATGAGCAGTTCTTC.

This clonotype was picked up a small number of times. J is TRBJ2-7 and V is TRBV4-2, with 7 bases matching TRBD1. Germline CDR1 reads LGHNA; CDR2 reads YNFKEQ. The CDR3 has 16 residues. Germline trimming cut 1 base from V and 5 bases from J; bases unmatched to any gene: 11. CDR3 DNA: TGTGCCAGCAGCCAAGCTCCCCGACAGGGACGGAACGAGCAGTACTTC. This codes for CASSQAPRQGRNEQYF.

As concerns this clonotype: A much larger clone differs from this one at a single base, so this may be a read error. The chain joins TRBV29-1 to TRBJ1-1; D not resolved. Looked up from germline, CDR1 is SQVTM and CDR2 is ANQGSEA. The CDR3 has 13 amino acids. The CDR3: CSVAGRLNTEAIF. The CDR3 region has the DNA TGCAGCGTTGCCGGACGTTTGAACACTGAAGCTATCTTT.

The gene calls are TRBV20-1 and TRBJ2-3, with 10 bases that match TRBD1. There are 15 residues in the CDR3. Germline V gives CDR1 DFQATT, CDR2 SNEGSKA (reference sequence). Unmatched junction bases numbered 8, after V lost 4 bases and J lost 4 bases. CDR3: CSAMGQGKVPDTQYF. Written as DNA, the CDR3 is TGCAGTGCTATGGGACAGGGGAAGGTGCCAGATACGCAGTATTTT.

On this clonotype: Just one base apart from a much larger clone, this may be a read error. The chain links TRBV27 to TRBJ2-5; 9 bases agree with TRBD1. Germline V gene lookup returns CDR1 MNHEY and CDR2 SMNVEV (reference sequence). Germline trimming cut 6 bases from V and 7 bases from J; bases unmatched to any gene: 9. The CDR3 is 14 residues long. The CDR3: CASSGQGLLGTQYF. Written as DNA, the CDR3 is TGTGCCAGCAGCGGACAGGGGCTATTGGGGACCCAGTACTTC.

This clonotype was counted only a few times. This chain uses TRBV7-9 with TRBJ2-1; a possible D gene is TRBD2 (5 bases). Per germline, CDR1 SEHNR and CDR2 FQNEAQ (reference sequence). This CDR3 spans 13 amino acids. V was cut by 5 bases and J by 7 bases, with 12 bases left in between. CDR3 DNA sequence: TGTGCCAGCAGCCCGGAGGACCGAAATGAGCAGTTCTTC. Its translation: CASSPEDRNEQFF.

In its sample, this clonotype was seen a few times. V usage is TRBV29-1 and J usage is TRBJ2-3; 10 bases align to TRBD2. This CDR3 contains 13 residues. V was pared by 5 bases and J by 5 bases, with 4 bases of the junction left unmatched. In germline, CDR1 is SQVTM, CDR2 ANQGSEA. The CDR3 DNA reads as TGCAGCGTTCTAGCGGGGGCGGGAGATACGCAGTATTTT. Its translation: CSVLAGAGDTQYF.

This clonotype has a handful of counts. The chain is built from TRBV24-1 and TRBJ1-1; D uncertain. The germline V gene encodes CDR1 KGHDR and CDR2 SFDVKD. The V end was cut by 5 bases, the J end by 7 bases, with 13 bases between. The CDR3 runs to 13 residues. The chain's CDR3 is CATSAAGRNEAFF. The CDR3 region has the DNA TGTGCCACCAGTGCCGCCGGACGGAATGAAGCTTTCTTT.

This chain joins TRBV7-9 and TRBJ2-5, with D possibly being TRBD1 (7 bases). CDR1 SEHNR and CDR2 FQNEAQ come from the germline V gene (reference sequence). V was pared by 6 bases and J by 5 bases, with 16 bases between. This CDR3 contains 14 residues. The CDR3 spells CASRQGGVKETQYF. The CDR3 DNA sequence: TGTGCCAGCAGGCAGGGGGGTGTCAAGGAGACCCAGTACTTC.

This clonotype was counted a few times. The chain employs TRBV5-1 and TRBJ2-7, with 9 positions matching TRBD1. The CDR3 is 15 amino acids. With 0 bases clipped from V and 6 bases from J, the junction kept 7 bases outside the gene matches. The germline CDR1 and CDR2 sequences are SGHRS and YFSETQ. The CDR3 here is CASSLGDRAAAEQYF. The CDR3 DNA reads TGCGCCAGCAGCTTGGGGGACAGGGCGGCAGCCGAGCAGTACTTC.

This clonotype was detected ten times or more. This chain joins TRBV20-1 and TRBJ2-2; 12 bases are shared with TRBD2. CDR1 is DFQATT and CDR2 is SNEGSKA in the germline V gene (reference sequence). CDR3 size: 16 residues. With V trimmed by 4 bases and J by 0 bases, 3 bases remained unmatched. The DNA of the CDR3 is TGCAGTGCTACACTAGCGGGAGGACCGAACACCGGGGAGCTGTTTTTT. This encodes CSATLAGGPNTGELFF.

This clonotype was counted at least ten times. The chain joins TRBV12-3 or TRBV12-4 to TRBJ1-2; TRBD1 aligns across 8 bases. Trimming cost V 5 bases and J 0 bases; bases outside gene matches: 8. The CDR3 runs 16 residues. In DNA, the CDR3 is TGTGCCAGCAGTCTCAGGGGGCGGAAAACTAACTATGGCTACACCTTC. Residues: CASSLRGRKTNYGYTF.

The sample holds many counts of this clonotype. This rearrangement joins TRBV27 to TRBJ2-7, with D tentatively TRBD1 (6 bases). This CDR3 is built from 14 residues. V lost 5 bases to trimming and J lost 5 bases, with 16 bases between them. Germline CDR1 and CDR2: MNHEY and SMNVEV (reference sequence). CDR3 coding DNA: TGTGCCAGCAGTCCAGGGGTATCGGGCGACGAGCAGTACTTC. Translated: CASSPGVSGDEQYF.

There are a few counts of this clonotype. This chain uses TRBV5-1 with TRBJ2-1, with 8 bases identical to TRBD1. V lost 4 bases, J lost 2 bases, and 5 bases stayed unmatched. Germline-derived CDR1 and CDR2 are SGHRS and YFSETQ. CDR3 length: 15 residues. CDR3 sequence reads: CASSTRGPPYNEQFF. CDR3 in DNA: TGCGCCAGCAGCACCAGGGGGCCCCCCTACAATGAGCAGTTCTTC.

At least ten counts were recorded for this clonotype. The chain recombines TRBV7-3 with TRBJ2-3; D call uncertain. Trimming removed 5 bases at V and 4 bases at J, with 10 bases between. This CDR3 is 13 amino acids long. Germline V gene data show CDR1 as SGHTA and CDR2 as FQGTGA. This CDR3 is CASSRGYADTQYF. In nucleotides, the CDR3 is TGTGCCAGCAGCCGCGGTTACGCAGATACGCAGTATTTT.

The CDR3 loop is CASSQDGWGREQFF. CDR3 DNA sequence: TGCGCCAGCAGCCAAGATGGATGGGGGAGGGAGCAGTTCTTC. This rearrangement joins TRBV4-1 to TRBJ2-1; maybe TRBD2 (6 bases). V was shortened by 0 bases and J by 10 bases, with 13 bases between the two germline ends. The CDR3 has 14 residues. Per the germline V gene, CDR1 is MGHRA and CDR2 is YSYEKL.

This clonotype was counted many times. The genes are TRBV20-1 and TRBJ2-1; D unresolved. V lost 5 bases and J 7 bases, leaving 6 bases between the germline ends. In germline, CDR1 is DFQATT, CDR2 SNEGSKA (reference sequence). The CDR3 contains 10 residues. The CDR3 DNA reads TGCAGTGCTGGGATTAATGAGCAGTTCTTC. Protein sequence: CSAGINEQFF.

The genes are TRBV12-3 or TRBV12-4 and TRBJ2-5; D is perhaps TRBD1 or TRBD2 (5 bases each). CDR3 size: 12 residues. V lost 8 bases, J lost 3 bases, and 10 bases lay in between. The CDR3: CASGGIEETQYF. In DNA form, the CDR3 reads TGTGCCAGCGGGGGTATCGAAGAGACCCAGTACTTC.

This clonotype was seen repeatedly, ten times or more. The chain joins TRBV29-1 to TRBJ1-2, with D possibly TRBD1 on 5 matching bases. Germline V gene lookup returns CDR1 SQVTM and CDR2 ANQGSEA. CDR3 length equals 15 residues. Trimming shortened V by 6 bases and J by 2 bases, and 19 bases separated the two germline ends. The CDR3 coding sequence is TGCAGCGTAGACAGCACTCACCTCCAAAACTATGGCTACACCTTC. This sequence encodes CSVDSTHLQNYGYTF.

This chain links TRBV28 with TRBJ2-7; 7 positions agree with TRBD1. CDR3 length: 13 residues. Germline CDR1 MDHEN, CDR2 SYDVKM. The junction had 5 bases not matched to a gene; V was cut back by 6 bases and J by 3 bases. The CDR3 sequence is CASRPGQNYEQYF. In DNA form, the CDR3 reads TGTGCCAGCAGGCCGGGACAGAACTACGAGCAGTACTTC.

This clonotype was seen ten or more times. V is TRBV27 and J is TRBJ2-1; 10 nucleotides agree with TRBD1. The trim removed 11 bases at V and 7 bases at J, leaving 11 bases unmatched. Germline loops: CDR1 MNHEY, CDR2 SMNVEV (reference sequence). This CDR3 spans 14 amino acids. The CDR3, as DNA: TGTGCCCCAACGCCGGGACAGGGGAATAATGAGCAGTTCTTC. It codes for CAPTPGQGNNEQFF.

This sequence joins TRBV4-1 and TRBJ2-1, with 8 nucleotides matching TRBD1. The CDR3 runs to 15 residues. V was clipped by 3 bases and J by 7 bases; unmatched bases: 8. The V gene's germline CDR1 is MGHRA and CDR2 YSYEKL. CDR3 in amino acids: CASSHGQGPWNEQFF. Written as DNA, the CDR3 is TGCGCCAGCAGCCACGGACAGGGTCCATGGAATGAGCAGTTCTTC.

Many counts were recorded for this clonotype. The J gene is TRBJ1-5, the V gene TRBV5-1; D might be TRBD1 (6 bases). The CDR3 totals 15 residues. Looked up from germline, CDR1 is SGHRS and CDR2 is YFSETQ. Trimming removed 1 base at V and 5 bases at J, with 13 bases between. The CDR3 region is CASSLFSGEDQPQHF. CDR3 in DNA: TGCGCCAGCAGCTTGTTTTCAGGGGAGGATCAGCCCCAGCATTTT.

This clonotype appeared a few times. This chain uses TRBV29-1 with TRBJ1-1; possibly TRBD1 for D (6 bases). Germline-derived CDR1 and CDR2 are SQVTM and ANQGSEA. V lost 4 bases and J 1 base, leaving 13 bases between the germline ends. The CDR3 is made up of 14 amino acids. The CDR3 sequence: CSVAQGLANTEAFF. CDR3 in DNA: TGCAGCGTTGCACAGGGTCTGGCGAACACTGAAGCTTTCTTT.

Many counts were recorded for this clonotype. V and J are TRBV7-6 and TRBJ1-2; D unclear. The germline CDR1 and CDR2 sequences are SGHVS and FNYEAQ. The CDR3 loop spans 15 amino acids. Trimming cost V 1 base and J 3 bases, with 12 bases left between them. The CDR3 here is CASSLGGWRDYGYTF. The CDR3 DNA reads TGTGCCAGCAGCTTAGGAGGCTGGCGGGACTATGGCTACACCTTC.

In this sample, this clonotype turned up many times. The chain employs TRBV11-2 and TRBJ1-4; D gene uncertain. In germline, CDR1 is SGHAT, CDR2 FQNNGV. The CDR3 is made up of 15 amino acids. Deletions cut 7 bases from V and 0 bases from J, with 12 bases between. The CDR3 here is CASTLSAATNEKLFF. In DNA form, the CDR3 reads TGTGCCAGCACCTTGAGCGCCGCAACTAATGAAAAACTGTTTTTT.